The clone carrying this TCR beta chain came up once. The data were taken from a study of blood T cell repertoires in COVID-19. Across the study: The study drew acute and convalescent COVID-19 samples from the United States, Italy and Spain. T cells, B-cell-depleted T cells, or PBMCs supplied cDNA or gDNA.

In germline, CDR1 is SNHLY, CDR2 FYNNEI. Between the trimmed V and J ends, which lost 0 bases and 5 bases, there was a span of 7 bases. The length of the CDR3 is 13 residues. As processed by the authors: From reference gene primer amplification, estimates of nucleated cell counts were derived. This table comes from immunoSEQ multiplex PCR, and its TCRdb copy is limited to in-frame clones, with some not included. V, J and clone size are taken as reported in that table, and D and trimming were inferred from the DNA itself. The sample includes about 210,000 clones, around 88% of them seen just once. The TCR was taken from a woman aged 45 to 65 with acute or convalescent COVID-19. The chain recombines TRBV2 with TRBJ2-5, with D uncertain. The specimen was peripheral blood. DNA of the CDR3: TGTGCCAGCAGTGAAGCGAGGAAGGAGACCCAGTACTTC. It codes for CASSEARKETQYF.